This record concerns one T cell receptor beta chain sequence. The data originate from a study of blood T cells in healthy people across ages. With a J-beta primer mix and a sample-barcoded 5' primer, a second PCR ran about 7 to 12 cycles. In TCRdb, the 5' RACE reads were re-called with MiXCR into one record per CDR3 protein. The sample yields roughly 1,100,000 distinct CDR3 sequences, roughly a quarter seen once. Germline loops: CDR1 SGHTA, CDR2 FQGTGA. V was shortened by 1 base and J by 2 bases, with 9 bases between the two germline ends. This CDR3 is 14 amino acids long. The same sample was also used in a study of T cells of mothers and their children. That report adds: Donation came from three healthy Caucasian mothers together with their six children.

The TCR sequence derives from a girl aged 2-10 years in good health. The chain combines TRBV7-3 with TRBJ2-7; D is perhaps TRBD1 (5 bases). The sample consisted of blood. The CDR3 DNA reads TGTGCCAGCAGCTTAAATGGGGCTACCTACGAGCAGTACTTC. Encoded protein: CASSLNGATYEQYF.